This paragraph reports one T cell receptor beta chain. Its antigen remains unidentified. These data are taken from a study of cytomegalovirus exposure and HLA in healthy donors. Across the whole study: Of some 400 genotyped donors, around 80% grouped in the Caucasian-associated ancestry cluster.

Sampled while nominally healthy, donors likely had unrecorded immune exposures. The PCR ran on 60 Vbeta and 13 Jbeta primers. Only in-frame clones appear in the TCRdb table, and some are missing; sequencing was by immunoSEQ multiplex PCR. The sample yields hundreds of thousands of clones, roughly 83% seen once. Findings and caveats of the study: Some TCR beta chains (roughly 150 of them) were listed as cytomegalovirus-associated. A likely sequencing artifact accounted for one observed cluster of highly shared sequence variants.

CDR1 is SGHVS, CDR2 FQNEAQ, per germline. This CDR3 region has 15 residues. Trimming cost V 5 bases and J 10 bases; bases outside gene matches: 16. V and J are TRBV7-8 and TRBJ1-1; 7 bases match TRBD1. The specimen was PBMCs. This receptor was taken from a boy younger than 10 in good health and CMV-seronegative. The CDR3, as DNA: TGTGCCAGCAGCGAATACAGGGGAACCCCTGTTGGAGCTTTCTTT. As protein: CASSEYRGTPVGAFF.